The present TCR beta chain was sequenced within a study of blood T cell repertoires in COVID-19. This CDR3 is built from 15 residues. The V gene's germline CDR1 is MDHEN and CDR2 SYDVKM. J lost 2 bases, V lost 5 bases, and 9 bases had no gene match. Libraries were prepared by immunoSEQ multiplex PCR; TCRdb keeps only in-frame clonotypes and omits some of them. The sample has fewer than 300,000 clones, 75% to 95% seen once; the top ten hold around 1.1%. The gene calls are TRBV28 and TRBJ2-7; 7 nucleotides line up with TRBD1. The specimen sequenced was PBMCs or T cells enriched from blood (not recorded which). The source is a woman in her thirties who had recovered from COVID-19. CDR3 nucleotides: TGTGCCAGCAGTAACAGGGGCCCCCAGGCCTACGAGCAGTACTTC. It codes for CASSNRGPQAYEQYF. The whole variable domain, remainder taken from reference TRBV28 and TRBJ2-7, is DVKVTQSSRYLVKRTGEKVFLECVQDMDHENMFWYRQDPGLGLRLIYFSYDVKMKEKGDIPEGYSVSREKKERFSLILESASTNQTSMYLCASSNRGPQAYEQYFGPGTRLTVT.